This T cell receptor (beta chain) was found in a study of cytomegalovirus exposure and HLA in healthy donors. With 0 bases removed from V and 12 bases from J, the gap between germline ends came to 12 bases. In germline, CDR1 is SGHVS, CDR2 FQNEAQ. This CDR3 is 12 amino acids long. The PCR had 60 Vbeta and 13 Jbeta primers. Profiling relied on immunoSEQ multiplex PCR, and the TCRdb table lists in-frame clones only, not all of them. The sample holds under 200,000 clones, 80% seen once. Study outcomes and limitations: What TCR beta sequences reportedly achieved was accurate prediction of HLA-A and HLA-B alleles in most subjects. Roughly uniform depth of sequencing across donors was assumed in presence/absence analyses.

As for this clone: Its target is unknown.

Sequenced material: PBMCs. The rearrangement links TRBV7-8 to TRBJ2-7; D may be TRBD2 (7 bases). This sequence originates from a man aged 40-49 years in good health and CMV-seronegative. CDR3 sequence reads: CASSLAAGARYF. The CDR3 DNA follows: TGTGCCAGCAGCTTAGCGGCGGGGGCACGGTACTTC.